These 23 T cell receptor beta chains came from one sample sequenced in a study of cytomegalovirus exposure and HLA in healthy donors. The PCR was carried out with 60 Vbeta primers and 13 Jbeta primers. TCRdb's copy holds only in-frame clones and misses some; the assay was immunoSEQ multiplex PCR. This sample has roughly 150,000 clones; more than 7.5% occur once, and the top ten carry roughly 2%. Sample: PBMCs. Source of these receptors: a man in his fifties or sixties in good health and CMV-seronegative.

V gene TRBV19 combines with J gene TRBJ2-5; D is undetermined. This CDR3 has 14 amino acids. With 5 bases removed from V and 5 bases from J, the gap between germline ends came to 15 bases. CDR1 is LNHDA, CDR2 SQIVND, per germline (reference sequence). CDR3 DNA sequence: TGTGCCAGTAGTCCCCGGGTAGGAGCGGAGACCCAGTACTTC. Translated: CASSPRVGAETQYF. The whole variable domain, remainder taken from reference TRBV19 and TRBJ2-5, is DGGITQSPKYLFRKEGQNVTLSCEQNLNHDAMYWYRQDPGQGLRLIYYSQIVNDFQKGDIAEGYSVSREKKESFPLTVTSAQKNPTAFYLCASSPRVGAETQYFGPGTRLLVL.

The chain carries TRBV5-1 and TRBJ1-3, with TRBD1 matching 9 bases. The V gene's germline CDR1 is SGHRS and CDR2 YFSETQ. Trimming took 2 bases from V and 4 from J; bases not matched to a gene: 4. The CDR3 covers 15 residues. DNA for the CDR3: TGCGCCAGCAGCTTAGACAGGGGGACCGGAAACACCATATATTTT. It is translated as CASSLDRGTGNTIYF. Supplemented by reference TRBV5-1 and TRBJ1-3, the full variable domain reads KAGVTQTPRYLIKTRGQQVTLSCSPISGHRSVSWYQQTPGQGLQFLFEYFSETQRNKGNFPGRFSGRQFSNSRSEMNVSTLELGDSALYLCASSLDRGTGNTIYFGEGSWLTVV.

The CDR3: CASSPPRGLNTEAFF. As DNA, the CDR3 is TGTGCCAGCAGTCCCCCCAGGGGATTGAACACTGAAGCTTTCTTT. The rearrangement links TRBV6-5 to TRBJ1-1; the D gene is possibly TRBD1 (6 bases). Trimming removed 5 bases from V and 0 bases from J, with 13 bases in between. Germline CDR1 is MNHEY and CDR2 is SVGAGI. This CDR3 is 15 amino acids long.

The chain recombines TRBV4-1 with TRBJ1-2; maybe TRBD1 (5 bases). Germline V lookup: CDR1 MGHRA, CDR2 YSYEKL. The CDR3 runs to 16 residues. The ends were cut back, 6 bases at V and 2 bases at J, with 19 bases in the middle. DNA of the CDR3: TGCGCCAGCAGTCCAGGAATCGCGCAGGGAAACTATGGCTACACCTTC. Amino acids: CASSPGIAQGNYGYTF.

This clone was counted only a few times. This chain links TRBV6-5 with TRBJ1-1, with D hard to call. Germline CDR1 reads MNHEY; CDR2 reads SVGAGI. The V end lost 0 bases, the J end lost 1 base, and 6 bases lay between the germline ends. CDR3 size: 14 residues. CDR3 sequence: CASSYSDTNTEAFF. DNA for the CDR3: TGTGCCAGCAGTTACTCCGACACGAACACTGAAGCTTTCTTT.

This clone appeared a few times. This chain joins TRBV5-1 and TRBJ2-5; 10 nucleotides match TRBD1. CDR3 length: 15 amino acids. V lost 4 bases and J lost 4; bases outside the gene matches: 7. Germline loops: CDR1 SGHRS, CDR2 YFSETQ. The CDR3 loop reads CASSTPGQGPETQYF. CDR3 DNA: TGCGCCAGCAGCACACCGGGACAGGGGCCAGAGACCCAGTACTTC.

The chain employs TRBV27 and TRBJ2-5, with D uncertain. The CDR3 totals 12 residues. The ends were cut back, 5 bases at V and 6 bases at J, with 10 bases in the middle. CDR1 MNHEY and CDR2 SMNVEV come from the germline V gene (reference sequence). The CDR3 nucleotides read TGTGCCAGCAGTCCCCGAGGCCAGACCCAGTACTTC. Its protein product is CASSPRGQTQYF.

This clone was observed a few times. The CDR3 loop is CSVGLRGRNSGYTF. The DNA of the CDR3 is TGCAGCGTTGGTTTGCGGGGGCGGAATTCGGGCTACACCTTC. The chain employs TRBV29-1 and TRBJ1-2; D may be TRBD1 (6 bases). V dropped 4 bases and J dropped 8 bases, with 20 bases sitting between them. This CDR3 comprises 14 residues. Per germline, CDR1 SQVTM and CDR2 ANQGSEA.

This clone turned up a few times. The chain recombines TRBV28 with TRBJ2-6; 9 bases agree with TRBD1. This CDR3 region has 17 residues. Trimming took 3 bases from V and 0 from J; bases not matched to a gene: 3. Per the germline V gene, CDR1 is MDHEN and CDR2 is SYDVKM. CDR3 nucleotides: TGTGCCAGCAGTTTTGAGACAGGGGGCTCTGGGGCCAACGTCCTGACTTTC. This encodes CASSFETGGSGANVLTF. The full variable domain, its missing parts supplied by reference TRBV28 and TRBJ2-6, is DVKVTQSSRYLVKRTGEKVFLECVQDMDHENMFWYRQDPGLGLRLIYFSYDVKMKEKGDIPEGYSVSREKKERFSLILESASTNQTSMYLCASSFETGGSGANVLTFGAGSRLTVL.

A few counts support this clone. V is TRBV7-3 and J is TRBJ2-3; 7 positions agree with TRBD2. Looked up from germline, CDR1 is SGHTA and CDR2 is FQGTGA. The CDR3 contains 14 residues. The trim removed 5 bases at V and 6 bases at J, leaving 8 bases unmatched. The CDR3 loop is CASSPRGVRDTQYF. Written as DNA, the CDR3 is TGTGCCAGCAGCCCCCGGGGGGTCCGGGATACGCAGTATTTT. The variable domain in full, with the rest retrieved from reference TRBV7-3 and TRBJ2-3, is GAGVSQTPSNKVTEKGKYVELRCDPISGHTALYWYRQSLGQGPEFLIYFQGTGAADDSGLPNDRFFAVRPEGSVSTLKIQRTERGDSAVYLCASSPRGVRDTQYFGPGTRLTVL.

The gene calls are TRBV5-4 and TRBJ1-3; 10 nucleotides match TRBD1. The CDR3 has 18 residues. V lost 7 bases to trimming and J lost 3 bases; unmatched junction nucleotides: 16. Germline V gene lookup returns CDR1 SGHNT and CDR2 YYREEE (reference sequence). CDR3 region: CASAEFRDRGSRGNTIYF. The CDR3, as DNA: TGTGCCAGCGCCGAGTTCCGGGACAGGGGAAGCCGTGGAAACACCATATATTTT.

This clone has a handful of counts. V is TRBV7-9 and J is TRBJ1-5; possibly TRBD1 for D (6 bases). The CDR3 has 13 residues. Germline CDR1 SEHNR, CDR2 FQNEAQ (reference sequence). V was shortened by 4 bases and J by 3 bases, with 7 bases between the two germline ends. The CDR3 DNA reads as TGTGCCAGCAGCTCAGGGGACAATCAGCCCCAGCATTTT. Its translation: CASSSGDNQPQHF. The variable domain in full, completed from reference TRBV7-9 and TRBJ1-5, reads DTGVSQNPRHKITKRGQNVTFRCDPISEHNRLYWYRQTLGQGPEFLTYFQNEAQLEKSRLLSDRFSAERPKGSFSTLEIQRTEQGDSAMYLCASSSGDNQPQHFGDGTRLSIL.

The chain has TRBV19 and TRBJ2-3, with 10 nucleotides matching TRBD2. This CDR3 is 15 amino acids long. V lost 3 bases and J lost 4; bases outside the gene matches: 4. Per the germline V gene, CDR1 is LNHDA and CDR2 is SQIVND (reference sequence). CDR3 bases: TGTGCCAGTAGTATGTCTAGCGGGGGATCAGATACGCAGTATTTT. It yields the protein CASSMSSGGSDTQYF. Based on the CDR3 plus reference TRBV19 and TRBJ2-3, the full variable domain is DGGITQSPKYLFRKEGQNVTLSCEQNLNHDAMYWYRQDPGQGLRLIYYSQIVNDFQKGDIAEGYSVSREKKESFPLTVTSAQKNPTAFYLCASSMSSGGSDTQYFGPGTRLTVL.

This clone has only a few counts. The chain combines TRBV7-9 with TRBJ2-7, with TRBD1 matching over 7 bases. CDR3 length: 15 amino acids. Germline-derived CDR1 and CDR2 are SEHNR and FQNEAQ (reference sequence). J was trimmed by 5 bases and V by 5 bases; bases with no gene match: 12. The CDR3 sequence is CASSLGTVNTDEQYF. In DNA, the CDR3 is TGTGCCAGCAGCCTCGGGACAGTGAATACGGACGAGCAGTACTTC.

This clone came up a few times. The rearrangement joins TRBV4-1 to TRBJ1-6; TRBD1 matches at 7 bases. V shed 6 bases and J 10 bases; nucleotides not matched to a gene: 12. Germline V gene data show CDR1 as MGHRA and CDR2 as YSYEKL. The CDR3 has 15 amino acids. In DNA form, the CDR3 reads TGCGCCAGCAGGGAATTACAGGGGAGGTACTCACCCCTCCACTTT. This gives the protein CASRELQGRYSPLHF.

A few counts support this clone. The chain employs TRBV2 and TRBJ2-3, with 9 nucleotides matching TRBD2. CDR3 size: 15 residues. The V gene end was trimmed by 2 bases and the J gene end by 4 bases; junction bases not matched to a gene: 4. Per germline, CDR1 SNHLY and CDR2 FYNNEI. Here the CDR3 DNA reads TGTGCCAGCAGTGAAAGCGGGAGGAGGGCAGATACGCAGTATTTT. It specifies CASSESGRRADTQYF.

The rearrangement uses TRBV10-2 and TRBJ2-7, with TRBD1 matching over 12 bases. CDR3 length: 16 residues. CDR1 is WSHSY and CDR2 is SAAADI in the germline V gene. Trimming took 0 bases from V and 4 from J; bases not matched to a gene: 4. This CDR3 reads CASSESGGQGAYEQYF. The CDR3 DNA sequence: TGCGCCAGCAGTGAGTCCGGGGGACAGGGGGCTTACGAGCAGTACTTC.

CDR3 coding DNA: TGTGCCTGGAGTGTACTTCCGGGTGGCTACACCTTC. It is translated as CAWSVLPGGYTF. This chain uses TRBV30 with TRBJ1-2; no clear D. Germline V CDR1 and CDR2: GTSNPN, SVGIG (reference sequence). The V end was cut by 0 bases, the J end by 7 bases, with 9 bases between. The CDR3 is 12 amino acids.

The chain carries TRBV4-1 and TRBJ2-2; the D gene is possibly TRBD1 (5 bases). In germline, CDR1 is MGHRA, CDR2 YSYEKL. The CDR3 runs 17 residues. The V end was cut by 1 base, the J end by 1 base, with 13 bases between. The chain's CDR3 is CASSQVSAGRNTGELFF. The DNA of the CDR3 is TGCGCCAGCAGCCAAGTCTCGGCAGGGCGGAACACCGGGGAGCTGTTTTTT.

V usage is TRBV4-2 and J usage is TRBJ2-7; possibly TRBD2 for D (5 bases). The CDR3 is 13 residues long. Trimming shortened V by 0 bases and J by 7 bases, and 10 bases separated the two germline ends. Germline V gene lookup returns CDR1 LGHNA and CDR2 YNFKEQ. In nucleotides, the CDR3 is TGTGCCAGCAGCCAAGACGAGGGCTCGGAGCAGTACTTC. As protein: CASSQDEGSEQYF.

The chain combines TRBV11-2 with TRBJ2-7, with 11 nucleotides matching TRBD1. Germline CDR1 and CDR2: SGHAT and FQNNGV. CDR3 length: 15 residues. J was trimmed by 4 bases and V by 5 bases; bases with no gene match: 7. The CDR3 nucleotides are TGTGCCAGCAGCGCCGGGACAGGGGGATTTTACGAGCAGTACTTC. Translating gives CASSAGTGGFYEQYF.

This clone has a handful of counts. The rearrangement links TRBV6-1 to TRBJ1-1; 8 nucleotides line up with TRBD1. V lost 9 bases, J lost 9 bases, and 18 bases stayed unmatched. The CDR3 is 15 residues long. In germline, CDR1 is MNHNS, CDR2 SASEGT. The CDR3 DNA follows: TGTGCCAGTCACGAGTGGCACAGGGGGGTTAATCAAGCTTTCTTT. Residues: CASHEWHRGVNQAFF.

This clone was found a few times. The chain is built from TRBV7-8 and TRBJ1-1; 10 bases match TRBD1. CDR3 length equals 12 residues. The trim removed 5 bases at V and 9 bases at J, leaving 3 bases unmatched. Germline assignment: CDR1 SGHVS and CDR2 FQNEAQ. CDR3 DNA: TGTGCCAGCAGCCCCGACAGGGGGCAAGCTTTCTTT. The encoded protein is CASSPDRGQAFF.